This T cell receptor (beta chain) appears in the sequencing data of a study of shared clonotypes between healthy human individuals (dated by TCRdb to 2020 to 2021). In terms of the full investigation: The cohort included three men and a couple of women between 18 and 49 years of age. Leukapheresis yielded between about 0.9 and 9 billion PBMCs per donor. Libraries were prepared and TCR repertoires were sequenced by different laboratories using diverse techniques, in order to increase sequencing depth and limit assay-specific biases. To estimate repertoire size and how much clonotype sharing occurs between individuals, the study deeply sequenced the blood TCR repertoires of several healthy adults. For each donor, CD4 naive and CD4 memory were each given three plates, CD8 naive was given two plates, and CD8 memory was given one plate.

For the CD8 naive samples, CD45RO-negative cells were positively selected for CCR7, yielding a CD45RA+CCR7+ population from which TemRA cells were excluded. The donors were healthy, HIV-negative adults with no recently reported acute infections or vaccinations. Every donor was a Caucasian adult residing in Nashville, Tennessee, USA. After blood collection by leukapheresis, PBMCs were isolated using Ficoll-Histopaque density gradient centrifugation and then cryopreserved in the vapor phase of liquid nitrogen. Purity and quantity of every magnetically sorted T cell population were checked by analytical flow cytometry. Each sorted fraction had its genomic DNA isolated and then quantified by UV absorbance on a Nanodrop 2000c. Study-wide findings and limitations: Naive subsets generally had larger estimated clonotype richness than memory subsets did. Sampling was restricted to blood, and TCR repertoires in tissues likely differ from the TCR repertoires found in blood. Rarefaction of sorted-subset datasets indicated incomplete sequencing despite the large sequencing depth. Approximately 5% of naive CD4, roughly 3.5% of naive CD8, 2% to 2.5% of memory CD4, and 0.4% of memory CD8 clonotypes were shared across a few donors. Clonotypes shared by all four sorted-subset donors showed higher generation probabilities than non-shared clonotypes. Pairwise subsampling indicated that sequencing depth was expected to affect the degree of clonotype sharing among donors. Because the study included a small number of donors, the genetic and exposure-history diversity represented was limited.

Trimming removed 0 bases from V and 10 bases from J, leaving 5 bases between the germline ends. Taken from cysteine to phenylalanine, the CDR3 has 11 residues. CDR3 DNA is the only sequence kept; it has 33 bases, read in frame from the first base. CDR1 and CDR2 (SGHDT, YYEEEE) derive from the germline V gene. Details on this clone: No antigen is known for it. Base qualities were left out, and no much larger clone turns up one base away.

TCR CDR3 regions were amplified from genomic DNA by multiplex PCR using the deep immunoSEQ assay. Genomic DNA extracted from each cell subset was distributed evenly over all wells of several immunoSEQ 96-well plates, and each plate served as one replicate. For sorted subsets, roughly 200 ng of genomic DNA, equivalent to 25,000 to 35,000 T cell genomes, went into each replicate PCR. The purified libraries were quantified using a Qubit 3.0 fluorometer, sized with a Bioanalyzer 2100, and then quantified again using the KAPA Library Quantification kit. A separate single-read 150-cycle Illumina NextSeq 550 flow cell was used to sequence each immunoSEQ 96-well plate. The study's processing was this. Because the immunoSEQ output included only junctional sequences and no quality scores, the filtering could not be the same as the filtering used for full-length reads. To assign V/J genes and CDR3, sequences were annotated against IMGT germline references using PyIR, a Python wrapper for IgBLAST v1.9. Reads were removed for weak V/J assignments (E-value above 1e-6), missing CDR3, stop codons, out-of-frame junctions, or ambiguous translated residues. V3J clonotypes were defined as sequences sharing the same inferred V gene, J gene, and CDR3 amino acid sequence. Percentage overlap between repertoires was computed as shared unique clonotypes divided by the size of the smaller repertoire. Three approaches were used to assess repertoire richness: RTK rarefaction, the Chao1 estimator, and Recon v2.1 estimates of unobserved clonotypes. Generation probabilities were computed with OLGA for all TCRbeta clonotypes obtained by the gDNA method from a few donors. Drawn from immuneACCESS, this table holds only the in-frame rearrangements with V and J called that TCRdb kept. Clones are partly lost; checked studies trace under half to an unresolved V gene and leave the rest unexplained. The V and J calls and the clone size are those of that table, but D and trimming were determined from the DNA. This sample lists roughly 2 million clones; roughly 95% were detected once. The top ten constitute about 1.1% of the sample.

This receptor was obtained from a young man in good health. The sequence joins TRBV5-6 to TRBJ2-1; no D segment can be confidently identified. Sequenced material: naive CD8+ T cells sorted from blood. Interpreted using the paper, the cell subset or site label stands for: CD45RA+CCR7+. The nucleotide sequence is TGTGCCAGCAGCTTGGGAGTGGAGCAGTTCTTC. This encodes CASSLGVEQFF.